This passage covers 11 T cell receptor beta chains from one sample sequenced in a study of OX40 agonist ivuxolimab in advanced cancers. Profiling relied on immunoSEQ multiplex PCR, and the TCRdb table lists in-frame clones only, not all of them. The table records around 65,000 clones, about nine tenths of them present only once. The sample was CD4+ or CD8+ T cells sorted from blood, taken in a trial of the OX40 agonist ivuxolimab. These receptor sequences come from an adult with an advanced solid tumor such as melanoma, head and neck, liver or kidney cancer.

This chain connects TRBV10-2 to TRBJ1-4; D call uncertain. The CDR3 spans 13 residues. Germline values: CDR1 WSHSY, CDR2 SAAADI. Between the trimmed V and J ends, which lost 7 bases and 6 bases, there was a span of 12 bases. The CDR3 reads CASMRTVDEKLFF. The DNA of the CDR3 is TGCGCCAGCATGAGGACCGTGGATGAAAAACTGTTTTTT.

The chain uses TRBV14 and TRBJ1-4; weak D call: TRBD1 (5 bases). Germline CDR1 and CDR2: SGHDN and FVKESK. Deletions cut 3 bases from V and 7 bases from J, with 15 bases between. This CDR3 is built from 15 residues. The CDR3 is CASSQMGGVAEKLFF. The DNA of the CDR3 is TGTGCCAGCAGCCAGATGGGGGGAGTGGCTGAAAAACTGTTTTTT.

This chain joins TRBV5-1 and TRBJ2-3; tentative D call: TRBD1 (5 bases). The V gene's germline CDR1 is SGHRS and CDR2 YFSETQ. With 4 bases removed from V and 5 bases from J, the gap between germline ends came to 20 bases. The CDR3 spans 16 residues. The CDR3 DNA follows: TGCGCCAGCAGCGCGAACAGAGGTGCCACAGGAGATACGCAGTATTTT. It encodes CASSANRGATGDTQYF.

The gene calls are TRBV7-8 and TRBJ2-7, with 9 nucleotides matching TRBD1. V trimming: 1 base; J trimming: 4 bases; junction bases outside the gene matches: 8. Germline V gene data show CDR1 as SGHVS and CDR2 as FQNEAQ. This CDR3 spans 16 amino acids. The CDR3 loop reads CASSLVAGTGSYEQYF. For the CDR3, the DNA is TGTGCCAGCAGCTTAGTGGCCGGGACAGGGTCTTACGAGCAGTACTTC.

This chain uses TRBV6-1 with TRBJ1-5, with 7 bases matching TRBD1. Germline-derived CDR1 and CDR2 are MNHNS and SASEGT. V was pared by 3 bases and J by 7 bases, with 6 bases of the junction left unmatched. This CDR3 is built from 14 residues. Here the CDR3 DNA reads TGTGCCAGCAGTGACTCGACAGGGAGCCAGCCCCAGCATTTT. Amino acids: CASSDSTGSQPQHF.

This chain joins TRBV29-1 and TRBJ1-2; D ambiguous. This CDR3 has 12 amino acids. The germline V gene has CDR1 SQVTM and CDR2 ANQGSEA. V lost 4 bases and J 5 bases, leaving 11 bases between the germline ends. The CDR3 loop reads CSVVRAPYGYTF. The DNA of the CDR3 is TGCAGCGTTGTGAGGGCCCCGTATGGCTACACCTTC.

The chain recombines TRBV19 with TRBJ1-3, with a tentative D call TRBD1 (6 bases). This CDR3 region has 15 residues. V dropped 8 bases and J dropped 0 bases, with 14 bases sitting between them. CDR1 is LNHDA and CDR2 is SQIVND in the germline V gene (reference sequence). The CDR3 nucleotides read TGTGCCAGTCATCGGACAGAATCCTCTGGAAACACCATATATTTT. This translates into CASHRTESSGNTIYF.

V and J are TRBV5-1 and TRBJ2-2; 8 bases match TRBD2. Germline CDR1 reads SGHRS; CDR2 reads YFSETQ. The CDR3 loop spans 15 amino acids. The trim removed 4 bases at V and 0 bases at J, leaving 2 bases unmatched. Here the CDR3 reads CASSREGSNTGELFF. The CDR3 DNA is TGCGCCAGCAGCCGGGAGGGCTCGAACACCGGGGAGCTGTTTTTT.

V usage is TRBV18 and J usage is TRBJ2-1, with 8 positions matching TRBD2. Per germline, CDR1 KGHSH and CDR2 LQKENI. The CDR3 spans 16 residues. After removal of 1 base from V and 9 bases from J, the junction contained 11 bases not matched to a gene. The CDR3 protein is CASSPRSIAGFGEQFF. DNA for the CDR3: TGTGCCAGCTCACCACGGTCGATAGCGGGATTTGGTGAGCAGTTCTTC.

This sequence joins TRBV9 and TRBJ2-1, with 8 bases aligning to TRBD2. This CDR3 region has 16 residues. V dropped 0 bases and J dropped 9; count of bases not matched to a gene: 11. CDR1 and CDR2 from the germline V gene are SGDLS and YYNGEE. Here the CDR3 reads CASSVASGLVSSEQFF. The CDR3 nucleotides read TGTGCCAGCAGCGTAGCTTCGGGACTAGTCTCGAGTGAGCAGTTCTTC.

The chain uses TRBV6-6 and TRBJ2-7, with D maybe TRBD2 (5 bases). The CDR3 runs to 15 residues. CDR1 and CDR2 (germline): MNHNY, SVGAGI (reference sequence). With 6 bases removed from V and 3 bases from J, the gap between germline ends came to 18 bases. DNA for the CDR3: TGTGCCAGCAGCCTCGGGCCCCCGGGGATCTACGAGCAGTACTTC. Its protein is CASSLGPPGIYEQYF.